Shown below are 11 T cell receptor beta chains from a single sample sequenced in a study of blood T cell repertoires in COVID-19. Produced via immunoSEQ multiplex PCR; TCRdb's table is partial and in-frame only. The table lists fewer than 200,000 clones, 70% to 90% of them singletons. Sequenced material: peripheral blood. All receptors derive from a man aged 18 to 29 who had recovered from COVID-19.

The chain recombines TRBV19 with TRBJ1-6; D is undetermined. The germline CDR1 and CDR2 sequences are LNHDA and SQIVND (reference sequence). V dropped 1 base and J dropped 8 bases, with 6 bases sitting between them. The CDR3 covers 13 residues. This CDR3 reads CASSIAGDSPLHF. The CDR3 bases are TGTGCCAGTAGTATAGCAGGCGATTCACCCCTCCACTTT.

The chain uses TRBV6-5 and TRBJ2-7; TRBD1 might be the D (5 bases). The CDR3 length is 15 residues. Trimming stripped 5 bases from V and 7 bases from J, with 21 bases between. Germline V gives CDR1 MNHEY, CDR2 SVGAGI. CDR3 DNA: TGTGCCAGCAGTCCCATCGACCAGGGAAGAATGGAGCAGTACTTC. Translating it yields CASSPIDQGRMEQYF.

The chain is built from TRBV7-9 and TRBJ1-2, with unresolved D. The CDR3 totals 12 residues. V lost 2 bases and J 4 bases, leaving 5 bases between the germline ends. CDR1 SEHNR and CDR2 FQNEAQ come from the germline V gene (reference sequence). The CDR3 DNA is TGTGCCAGCAGCTTAAGAGCCTATGGCTACACCTTC. Its protein is CASSLRAYGYTF.

The chain employs TRBV28 and TRBJ1-2; maybe TRBD1 (6 bases). CDR1 and CDR2 from the germline V gene are MDHEN and SYDVKM. There are 12 residues in the CDR3. V lost 10 bases to trimming and J lost 4 bases, with 13 bases between them. The CDR3 is CATLGRGYGYTF. The CDR3 coding sequence is TGTGCCACCTTGGGCAGGGGCTATGGCTACACCTTC.

This rearrangement joins TRBV4-1 to TRBJ1-5, with 7 bases identical to TRBD1. CDR3 length equals 17 residues. Looked up from germline, CDR1 is MGHRA and CDR2 is YSYEKL. Germline trimming cut 0 bases from V and 1 base from J; bases unmatched to any gene: 6. CDR3 coding DNA: TGCGCCAGCAGCCAAGATCAGAAGGACAGGAGCAATCAGCCCCAGCATTTT. Protein product: CASSQDQKDRSNQPQHF.

Only one count was recorded for this clone. The gene calls are TRBV6-5 and TRBJ2-2; D is undetermined. The V end lost 0 bases, the J end lost 3 bases, and 5 bases lay between the germline ends. CDR1 is MNHEY, CDR2 SVGAGI, per germline. CDR3 length equals 14 residues. CDR3 coding DNA: TGTGCCAGCAGTTACTCCGTTGACACCGGGGAGCTGTTTTTT. This gives the protein CASSYSVDTGELFF.

The V and J genes are TRBV18 and TRBJ2-7, with 16 bases matching TRBD2. This CDR3 has 17 amino acids. Germline lookup yields CDR1 KGHSH and CDR2 LQKENI. V lost 3 bases to trimming and J lost 1 base; unmatched junction nucleotides: 3. This chain's CDR3 is CASSPAGLAGGSYEQYF. The DNA of the CDR3 is TGTGCCAGCTCACCTGCGGGACTAGCGGGAGGGTCCTACGAGCAGTACTTC.

The V call is TRBV5-6, the J call TRBJ1-1, with 9 bases identical to TRBD1. V was pared by 4 bases and J by 1 base, with 8 bases of the junction left unmatched. The germline V gene has CDR1 SGHDT and CDR2 YYEEEE. CDR3 length equals 16 residues. CDR3 DNA sequence: TGTGCCAGCAGCCTATGGACAGGGGTCAGGAACACTGAAGCTTTCTTT. Its protein product is CASSLWTGVRNTEAFF.

The chain has TRBV7-2 and TRBJ1-1; TRBD1 is a possible D gene (5 bases). Trimming removed 6 bases at V and 2 bases at J, with 13 bases between. The CDR3 is 14 amino acids. The germline V gene has CDR1 SGHTA and CDR2 FQGNSA. CDR3 nucleotides: TGTGCCAGCAGAGGTGACAGAGCAAACACTGAAGCTTTCTTT. It is translated as CASRGDRANTEAFF.

The CDR3 region has the DNA TGCGCCAGCAGCCAAGATGCTGTGACTAGAGTCAATGAGCAGTTCTTC. Translated: CASSQDAVTRVNEQFF. V usage is TRBV4-3 and J usage is TRBJ2-1; TRBD2 might be the D (6 bases). Germline assignment: CDR1 LGHNA and CDR2 YSLEER. The CDR3 has 16 amino acids. Trimming cost V 0 bases and J 6 bases, with 15 bases left between them.

The chain couples TRBV6-5 to TRBJ2-3; D is ambiguous. V was clipped by 8 bases and J by 2 bases, with 8 bases between them. There are 12 residues in the CDR3. Looked up from germline, CDR1 is MNHEY and CDR2 is SVGAGI. The CDR3 here is CASGRLTDTQYF. CDR3 in DNA: TGTGCCAGCGGGCGCCTCACAGATACGCAGTATTTT.